A selection of T cell receptor beta chains follows, all from one sample in a study of identical twins. Each CDR3 protein is one row after TCRdb ran MiXCR on the 5' RACE reads. The sample includes 550,000 to 700,000 distinct CDR3 sequences, 9.6% seen only once; the top ten take 2.5% to 3%. The same specimen was also included in a second study, on yellow fever vaccine responses in identical twins.

Material for sequencing was PBMCs. The source of these receptors is a woman aged 18-29 years in good health. CDR3s include the opening cysteine and the closing phenylalanine or tryptophan. The D gene is left open where the match is weak. Size tells how often a clone was seen (once, few, many) or the class of an expanded clone, and some rows leave it out.

cdr3_aa cdr3_nt j_call v_call d_call cdr3_length clone_size
CAWSVQITGELFF TGTGCCTGGAGTGTACAGATCACCGGGGAGCTGTTTTTT TRBJ2-2 TRBV30 NA 13 NA
CASRPRGKVTGELFF TGTGCCAGCAGACCCAGGGGGAAAGTCACCGGGGAGCTGTTTTTT TRBJ2-2 TRBV6-1 TRBD1 15 NA
CASGPGDNTYEQYF TGTGCTAGTGGTCCGGGGGACAATACCTACGAGCAGTACTTC TRBJ2-7 TRBV12-5 NA 14 NA
CASSPQGLYNEQFF TGCGCCAGCAGCCCCCAGGGCCTATACAATGAGCAGTTCTTC TRBJ2-1 TRBV5-1 NA 14 few
CRSARGTEAFF TGCCGCTCTGCCAGGGGCACTGAAGCTTTCTTT TRBJ1-1 TRBV20-1 NA 11 few
CASGTGPGDTQYF TGTGCCAGCGGGACAGGGCCGGGGGATACGCAGTATTTT TRBJ2-3 TRBV2 TRBD1 13 NA
CVDSQDFSASSYNEQFF TGCGTTGATAGCCAAGACTTTAGCGCCTCTTCCTACAATGAGCAGTTCTTC TRBJ2-1 TRBV4-3 NA 17 few
CASSDDPGHYNEQFF TGCGCCAGCAGTGATGACCCAGGACACTACAATGAGCAGTTCTTC TRBJ2-1 TRBV5-1 NA 15 many
CASSATPGQGGYEQYF TGTGCCAGCAGTGCTACACCGGGACAGGGGGGGTACGAGCAGTACTTC TRBJ2-7 TRBV2 TRBD1 16 NA
CATSDWTGGTGELFF TGTGCCACCAGTGATTGGACAGGGGGCACCGGGGAGCTGTTTTTT TRBJ2-2 TRBV24-1 TRBD1 15 many
CASSVNGRIEAFF TGTGCCAGCAGCGTAAACGGACGGATTGAAGCTTTCTTT TRBJ1-1 TRBV9 NA 13 few
CASSPGTDNQPQHF TGCGCCAGCAGCCCCGGGACGGACAATCAGCCCCAGCATTTT TRBJ1-5 TRBV4-3 NA 14 NA
CSASRETHYF TGCAGTGCTAGCCGAGAGACCCATTACTTC TRBJ2-5 TRBV20-1 NA 10 NA
CASNSISEYGGELFF TGCGCCAGCAATAGTATATCGGAGTATGGCGGGGAGCTGTTTTTT TRBJ2-2 TRBV5-1 NA 15 few
CASSAGTSRENTQYF TGTGCCAGCAGCGCCGGGACTAGTAGGGAGAATACGCAGTATTTT TRBJ2-3 TRBV11-2 TRBD2 15 few
CASRLGQGNTGELFF TGTGCCAGTAGATTGGGACAGGGCAACACCGGGGAGCTGTTTTTT TRBJ2-2 TRBV19 TRBD1 15 NA
CASSFRGTYGYTF TGTGCCAGCAGCTTCAGAGGCACCTATGGCTACACCTTC TRBJ1-2 TRBV5-6 NA 13 NA
CASSLGLRRPQYEQYF TGTGCCAGCAGCTTAGGTTTACGGCGGCCCCAATACGAGCAGTACTTC TRBJ2-7 TRBV7-2 NA 16 few
CSASSTETYEQYF TGCAGCGCCTCCTCTACAGAGACCTACGAGCAGTACTTC TRBJ2-7 TRBV29-1 NA 13 NA
CASSPPGQGANTIYF TGTGCCAGCAGCCCACCTGGGCAGGGGGCAAACACCATATATTTT TRBJ1-3 TRBV11-2 TRBD1 15 NA